The clone carrying this T cell receptor (beta chain) was counted a few times. This entry is derived from a study of blood T cells in healthy people across ages. Donor samples were obtained from healthy Caucasian individuals from Russia, aged about 6 to 95. Samples each had at least 5 micrograms of total RNA extracted. There are 15 residues in the CDR3. The V end was cut by 5 bases, the J end by 0 bases, with 13 bases between. CDR1 and CDR2 from the germline V gene are KGHSH and LQKENI. Then a second PCR, running roughly 6 to 12 cycles, was carried out with a sample-barcoded 5' primer and a J-beta primer mix. MiXCR, applied by TCRdb to the 5' RACE reads, yields one record per CDR3 protein. This table holds 550,000 to 600,000 distinct CDR3 sequences, about 26% found once.

The clonotype was recovered from a woman in her 70s in good health. This chain links TRBV18 with TRBJ1-1; a possible D gene is TRBD1 (6 bases). Sequences were obtained from blood. The CDR3 loop is CASSETRGLNTEAFF. CDR3 DNA: TGTGCCAGCTCAGAAACCAGGGGACTGAACACTGAAGCTTTCTTT.